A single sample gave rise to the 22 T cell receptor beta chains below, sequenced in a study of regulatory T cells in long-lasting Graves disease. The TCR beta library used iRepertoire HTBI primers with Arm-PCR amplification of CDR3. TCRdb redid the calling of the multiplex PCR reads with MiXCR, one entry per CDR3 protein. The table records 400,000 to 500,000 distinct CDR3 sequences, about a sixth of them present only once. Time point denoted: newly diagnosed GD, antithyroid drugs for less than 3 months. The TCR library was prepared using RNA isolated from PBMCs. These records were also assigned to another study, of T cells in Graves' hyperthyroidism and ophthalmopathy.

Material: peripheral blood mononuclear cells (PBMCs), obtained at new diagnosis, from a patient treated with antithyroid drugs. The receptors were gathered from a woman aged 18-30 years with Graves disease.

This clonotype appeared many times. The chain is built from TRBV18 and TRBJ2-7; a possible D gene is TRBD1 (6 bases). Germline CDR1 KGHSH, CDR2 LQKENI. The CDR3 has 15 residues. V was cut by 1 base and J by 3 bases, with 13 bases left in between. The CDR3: CASSPLKDRIYEQYF. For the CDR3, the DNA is TGTGCCAGCTCACCACTCAAGGACAGAATCTACGAGCAGTACTTC.

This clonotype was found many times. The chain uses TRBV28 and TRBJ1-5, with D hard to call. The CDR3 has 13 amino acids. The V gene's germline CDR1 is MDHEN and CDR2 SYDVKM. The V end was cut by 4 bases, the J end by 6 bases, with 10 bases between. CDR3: CASSSKGSQPQHF. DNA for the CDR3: TGTGCCAGCAGTTCGAAGGGAAGTCAGCCCCAGCATTTT.

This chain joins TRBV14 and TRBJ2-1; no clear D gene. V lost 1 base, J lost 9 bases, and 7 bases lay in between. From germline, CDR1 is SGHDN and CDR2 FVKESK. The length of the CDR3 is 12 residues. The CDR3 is CASSQVPGEQFF. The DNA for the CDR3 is TGTGCCAGCAGCCAAGTTCCGGGTGAGCAGTTCTTC.

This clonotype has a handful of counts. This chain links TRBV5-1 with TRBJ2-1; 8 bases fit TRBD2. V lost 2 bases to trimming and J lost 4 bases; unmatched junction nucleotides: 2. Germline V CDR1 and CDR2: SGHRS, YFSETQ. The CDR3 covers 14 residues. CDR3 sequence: CASSLLADYNEQFF. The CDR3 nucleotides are TGCGCCAGCAGCTTACTAGCGGATTACAATGAGCAGTTCTTC.

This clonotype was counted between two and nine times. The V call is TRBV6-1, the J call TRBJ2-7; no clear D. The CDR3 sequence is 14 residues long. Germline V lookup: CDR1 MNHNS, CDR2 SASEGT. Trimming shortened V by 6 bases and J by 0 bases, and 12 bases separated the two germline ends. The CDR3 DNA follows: TGTGCCAGCAGGTGGATAACAGTCTCCTACGAGCAGTACTTC. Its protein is CASRWITVSYEQYF.

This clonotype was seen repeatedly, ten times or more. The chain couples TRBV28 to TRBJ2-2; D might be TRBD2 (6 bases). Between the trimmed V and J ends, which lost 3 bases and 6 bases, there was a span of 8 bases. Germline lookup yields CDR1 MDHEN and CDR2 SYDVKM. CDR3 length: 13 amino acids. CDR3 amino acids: CASSFTGAGELFF. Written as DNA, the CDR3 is TGTGCCAGCAGTTTTACGGGGGCCGGGGAGCTGTTTTTT.

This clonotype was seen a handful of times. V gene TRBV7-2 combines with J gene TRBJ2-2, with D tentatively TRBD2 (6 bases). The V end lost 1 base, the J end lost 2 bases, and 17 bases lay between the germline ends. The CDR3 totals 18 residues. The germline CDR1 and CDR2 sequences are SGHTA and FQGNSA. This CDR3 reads CASSLVAPGRGNTGELFF. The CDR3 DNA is TGTGCCAGCAGCTTAGTTGCCCCCGGGAGAGGAAACACCGGGGAGCTGTTTTTT.

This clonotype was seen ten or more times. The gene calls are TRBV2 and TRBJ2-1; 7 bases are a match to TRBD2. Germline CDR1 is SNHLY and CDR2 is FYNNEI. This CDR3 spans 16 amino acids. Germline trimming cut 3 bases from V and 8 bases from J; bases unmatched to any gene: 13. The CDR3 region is CASSEGLAAPGDEQFF. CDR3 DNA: TGTGCCAGCAGTGAGGGCCTAGCGGCGCCGGGGGATGAGCAGTTCTTC.

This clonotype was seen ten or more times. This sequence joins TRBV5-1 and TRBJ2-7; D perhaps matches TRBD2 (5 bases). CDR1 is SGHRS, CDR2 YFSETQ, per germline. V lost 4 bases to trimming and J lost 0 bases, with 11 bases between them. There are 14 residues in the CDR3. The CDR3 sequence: CASSRGGGSYEQYF. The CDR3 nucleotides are TGCGCCAGCAGCCGCGGCGGAGGCTCCTACGAGCAGTACTTC.

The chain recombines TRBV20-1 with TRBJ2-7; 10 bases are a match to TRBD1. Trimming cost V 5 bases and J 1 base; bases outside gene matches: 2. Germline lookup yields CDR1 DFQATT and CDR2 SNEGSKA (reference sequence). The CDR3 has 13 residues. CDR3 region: CSADRGRSYEQYF. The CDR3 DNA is TGCAGTGCTGACAGGGGGCGATCCTACGAGCAGTACTTC.

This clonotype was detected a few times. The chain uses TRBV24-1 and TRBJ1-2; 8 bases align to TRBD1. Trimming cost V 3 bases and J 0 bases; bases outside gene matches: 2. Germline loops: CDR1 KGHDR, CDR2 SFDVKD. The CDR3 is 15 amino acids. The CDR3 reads CATSDAGQANYGYTF. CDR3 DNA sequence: TGTGCCACCAGTGATGCGGGACAGGCTAACTATGGCTACACCTTC.

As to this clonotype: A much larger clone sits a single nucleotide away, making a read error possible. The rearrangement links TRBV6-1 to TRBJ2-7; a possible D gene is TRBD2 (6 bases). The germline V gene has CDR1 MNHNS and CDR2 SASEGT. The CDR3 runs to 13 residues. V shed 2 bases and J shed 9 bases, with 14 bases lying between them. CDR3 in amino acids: CASSERREAGQYF. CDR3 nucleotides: TGTGCCAGCAGTGAAAGGAGGGAGGCCGGGCAGTACTTC.

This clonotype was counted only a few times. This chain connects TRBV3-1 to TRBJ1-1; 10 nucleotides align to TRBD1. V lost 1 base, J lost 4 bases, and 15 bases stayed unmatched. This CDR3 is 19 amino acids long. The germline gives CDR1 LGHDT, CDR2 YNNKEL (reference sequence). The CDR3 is CASSQVWGMTGGLSTEAFF. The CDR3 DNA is TGTGCCAGCAGCCAAGTGTGGGGAATGACAGGGGGCTTGAGCACTGAAGCTTTCTTT. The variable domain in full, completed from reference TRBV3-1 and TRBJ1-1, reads DTAVSQTPKYLVTQMGNDKSIKCEQNLGHDTMYWYKQDSKKFLKIMFSYNNKELIINETVPNRFSPKSPDKAHLNLHINSLELGDSAVYFCASSQVWGMTGGLSTEAFFGQGTRLTVV.

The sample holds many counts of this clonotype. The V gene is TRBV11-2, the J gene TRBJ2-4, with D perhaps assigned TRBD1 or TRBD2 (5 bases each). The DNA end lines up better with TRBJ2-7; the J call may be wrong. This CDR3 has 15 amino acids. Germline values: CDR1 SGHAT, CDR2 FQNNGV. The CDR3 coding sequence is TGTGCCAGCAGCTTACTAGCTTTGGGGGTCGTCGAGCAGTACTTC. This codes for CASSLLALGVVEQYF.

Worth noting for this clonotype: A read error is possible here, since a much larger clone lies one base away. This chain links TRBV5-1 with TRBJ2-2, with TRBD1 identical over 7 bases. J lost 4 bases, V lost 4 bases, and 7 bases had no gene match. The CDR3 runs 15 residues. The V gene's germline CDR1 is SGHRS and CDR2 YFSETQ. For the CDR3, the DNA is TGCGCCAGCAGCGTGGGACAGAGTAGCACCGGGGAGCTGTTTTTT. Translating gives CASSVGQSSTGELFF.

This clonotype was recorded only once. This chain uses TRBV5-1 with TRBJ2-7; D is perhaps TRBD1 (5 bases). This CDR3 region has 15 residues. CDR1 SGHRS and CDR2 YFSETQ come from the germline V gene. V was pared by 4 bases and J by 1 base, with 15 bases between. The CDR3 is CASSPKGSPSYEQYF. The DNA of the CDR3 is TGCGCCAGCAGCCCGAAGGGGTCCCCTTCCTACGAGCAGTACTTC.

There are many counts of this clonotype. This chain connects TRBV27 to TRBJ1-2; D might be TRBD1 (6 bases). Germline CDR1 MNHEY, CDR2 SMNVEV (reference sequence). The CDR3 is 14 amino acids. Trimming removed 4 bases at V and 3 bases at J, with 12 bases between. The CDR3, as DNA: TGTGCCAGCAGTTCAGGGGTGAGGGACTATGGCTACACCTTC. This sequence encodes CASSSGVRDYGYTF.

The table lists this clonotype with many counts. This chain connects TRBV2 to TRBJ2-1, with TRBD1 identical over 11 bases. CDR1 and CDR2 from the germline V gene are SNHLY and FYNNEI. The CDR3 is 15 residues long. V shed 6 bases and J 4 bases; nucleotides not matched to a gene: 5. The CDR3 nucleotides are TGTGCCAGCAGCCGGACAGGGGGCTTTTACAATGAGCAGTTCTTC. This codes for CASSRTGGFYNEQFF.

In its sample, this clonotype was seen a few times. The CDR3 here is CASSLDAGYSETQYF. The DNA of the CDR3 is TGTGCCAGCAGCTTGGACGCGGGATATTCAGAGACCCAGTACTTC. The chain links TRBV11-2 to TRBJ2-5, with D tentatively TRBD2 (6 bases). Deletions cut 3 bases from V and 4 bases from J, with 15 bases between. This CDR3 region has 15 residues. In germline, CDR1 is SGHAT, CDR2 FQNNGV.

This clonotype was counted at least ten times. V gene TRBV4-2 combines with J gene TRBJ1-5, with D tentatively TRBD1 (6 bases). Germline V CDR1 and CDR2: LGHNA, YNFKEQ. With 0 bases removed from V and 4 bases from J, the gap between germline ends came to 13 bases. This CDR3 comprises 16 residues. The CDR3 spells CASSQDTGQLNQPQHF. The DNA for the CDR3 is TGTGCCAGCAGCCAAGATACAGGACAGCTTAATCAGCCCCAGCATTTT.

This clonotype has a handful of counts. The CDR3 DNA is TGTGCCAGCAGTTACTCCCCCAATCAGCCCCAGCATTTT. It codes for CASSYSPNQPQHF. This chain links TRBV6-5 with TRBJ1-5; unclear D gene. CDR3 length equals 13 residues. Deletions cut 0 bases from V and 3 bases from J, with 3 bases between. Germline V CDR1 and CDR2: MNHEY, SVGAGI.

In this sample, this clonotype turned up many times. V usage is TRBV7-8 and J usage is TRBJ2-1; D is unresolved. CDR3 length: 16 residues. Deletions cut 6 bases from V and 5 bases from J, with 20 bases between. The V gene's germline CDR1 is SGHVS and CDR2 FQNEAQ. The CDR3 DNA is TGTGCCAGCAGTCGACATGAAGCTTCGCGGCACAATGAGCAGTTCTTC. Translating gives CASSRHEASRHNEQFF.